This TCR beta chain is drawn from a study of identifying expanded T cells in peripheral blood. Sequenced by immunoSEQ multiplex PCR; TCRdb stores in-frame clones only, minus some. Of approximately 110,000 clones in the sample, around 89% were seen once. This CDR3 comprises 15 residues. Per germline, CDR1 SGHVS and CDR2 FQNEAQ. V was cut by 5 bases and J by 1 base, with 14 bases left in between. The receptor comes from a person aged 18 to 70 in good health. Material for sequencing was blood. The chain uses TRBV7-8 and TRBJ1-1, with a weak D call TRBD1 (6 bases). This chain's CDR3 is CASSLLWGANTEAFF. The CDR3 nucleotides read TGTGCCAGCAGCCTGTTATGGGGGGCGAACACTGAAGCTTTCTTT.